This entry features one TCR beta chain sequence. Its antigen remains unknown. The data originate from a study of identical twins. Whole-study results and caveats: The study reached conclusions through statistical analysis that was cross-sectional, not following the same donors. The models gave estimates that fell short of the out-of-frame TCR alpha sharing seen in monozygotic twins. Twin pairs' shared out-of-frame alpha sequences were enriched in low generation probability.

Germline V lookup: CDR1 SGHDN, CDR2 FVKESK. The V segment lost 2 bases and the J segment 7 bases; nucleotides outside the gene matches: 12. The CDR3 runs 16 residues. TCRdb reprocessed the 5' RACE reads with MiXCR, giving one entry per CDR3 protein. The sample contains 700,000 to 950,000 distinct CDR3 sequences, around an eighth of which appear only once. The same data also contributed to another study, on yellow fever vaccine responses in identical twins.

The chain links TRBV14 to TRBJ2-5, with 8 bases lining up with TRBD1. The receptor comes from a young woman in good health. Sample: PBMCs. The CDR3 region has the DNA TGTGCCAGCAGCCAACGAGCCGGGGCAGGGGGCCGGACCCAGTACTTC. It encodes CASSQRAGAGGRTQYF.